What follows are 23 T cell receptor beta chains derived from one specimen sequenced in a study of beta chain features in type 1 diabetes. The entirety of the isolated RNA underwent reverse transcription, so expressed TCRB transcripts were sequenced. The table came from immunoSEQ multiplex PCR; TCRdb's copy has only in-frame clones and leaves some out. This sample carries 300,000 to 400,000 clones, 8% to 13% of them seen once, and the ten largest clones take about 0.015%. The sample was naive CD4+ T cells from blood. The receptors derive from a woman in her 30s in good health.

The J gene is TRBJ2-1, the V gene TRBV5-1; perhaps TRBD1 as D (5 bases). The germline gives CDR1 SGHRS, CDR2 YFSETQ. This CDR3 contains 16 residues. Trimming stripped 0 bases from V and 1 base from J, with 11 bases between. The chain's CDR3 is CASSLGGSGSYNEQFF. The CDR3 DNA reads TGCGCCAGCAGCTTGGGAGGATCAGGGTCCTACAATGAGCAGTTCTTC.

This clone has just a few counts. The chain carries TRBV15 and TRBJ2-1, with TRBD1 matching 9 bases. The trim removed 0 bases at V and 8 bases at J, leaving 8 bases unmatched. The CDR3 has 16 amino acids. Germline V gene sequence: CDR1 LNHNV, CDR2 YYDKDF (reference sequence). The CDR3 DNA sequence: TGTGCCACCAGCAGAGATTGGGGACAGGGACTGGATGAGCAGTTCTTC. It translates to CATSRDWGQGLDEQFF.

A few counts support this clone. V and J are TRBV4-2 and TRBJ2-2; 9 bases are shared with TRBD2. The CDR3 runs 20 residues. The junction had 15 bases not matched to a gene; V was cut back by 0 bases and J by 4 bases. The germline CDR1 and CDR2 sequences are LGHNA and YNFKEQ. The CDR3 DNA is TGTGCCAGCAGCCAAGACAGGGGCCGACCGGGACTAGCTCTCACCGGGGAGCTGTTTTTT. Protein sequence: CASSQDRGRPGLALTGELFF.

The sample holds a few counts of this clone. CDR3 amino acids: CASSRPGADPEQYF. In DNA, the CDR3 is TGTGCCAGCTCCAGGCCGGGAGCTGATCCCGAGCAGTACTTC. The chain carries TRBV28 and TRBJ2-7; tentative D call: TRBD2 (6 bases). Deletions cut 8 bases from V and 6 bases from J, with 20 bases between. Germline values: CDR1 MDHEN, CDR2 SYDVKM. This CDR3 spans 14 amino acids. Drawing the rest from reference TRBV28 and TRBJ2-7, the complete variable domain is DVKVTQSSRYLVKRTGEKVFLECVQDMDHENMFWYRQDPGLGLRLIYFSYDVKMKEKGDIPEGYSVSREKKERFSLILESASTNQTSMYLCASSRPGADPEQYFGPGTRLTVT.

This chain links TRBV6-5 with TRBJ1-2; 10 nucleotides align to TRBD1. Per the germline V gene, CDR1 is MNHEY and CDR2 is SVGAGI. J gave up 3 bases and V 4 bases, and 5 bases lay outside the gene matches. This CDR3 region has 15 residues. The CDR3 spells CASSSTGGSYYGYTF. The CDR3 bases are TGTGCCAGCAGTTCGACAGGGGGCTCATACTATGGCTACACCTTC.

The rearrangement joins TRBV10-3 to TRBJ2-7, with 14 bases aligning to TRBD2. J gave up 3 bases and V 4 bases, and 14 bases lay outside the gene matches. CDR3 size: 19 residues. Germline V gene sequence: CDR1 ENHRY, CDR2 SYGVKD. CDR3 DNA: TGTGCCATCAGTGCCACCGGGACTAGCGGGAGTGGGCGGTTCTACGAGCAGTACTTC. Translated, it gives CAISATGTSGSGRFYEQYF.

This clone was observed a few times. The rearrangement links TRBV7-9 to TRBJ2-4, with TRBD2 matching 12 bases. Germline CDR1 reads SEHNR; CDR2 reads FQNEAQ (reference sequence). Trimming cost V 5 bases and J 0 bases; bases outside gene matches: 11. CDR3 length: 19 amino acids. The CDR3 coding sequence is TGTGCCAGCAGCCCGCGACTAGCGGGAGAGAGCCTAGCCAAAAACATTCAGTACTTC. Amino acids: CASSPRLAGESLAKNIQYF. The full variable domain, with the rest looked up from reference TRBV7-9 and TRBJ2-4, is DTGVSQNPRHKITKRGQNVTFRCDPISEHNRLYWYRQTLGQGPEFLTYFQNEAQLEKSRLLSDRFSAERPKGSFSTLEIQRTEQGDSAMYLCASSPRLAGESLAKNIQYFGAGTRLSVL.

This chain connects TRBV9 to TRBJ2-2; 8 bases align to TRBD2. Trimming took 5 bases from V and 6 from J; bases not matched to a gene: 15. Germline V CDR1 and CDR2: SGDLS, YYNGEE. The CDR3 is made up of 17 amino acids. The CDR3 spells CASSPKGGGLTAGELFF. CDR3 sequence (DNA): TGTGCCAGCAGTCCTAAGGGCGGGGGGCTAACGGCCGGGGAGCTGTTTTTT.

The rearrangement uses TRBV30 and TRBJ2-5; 8 bases are shared with TRBD2. Germline values: CDR1 GTSNPN, CDR2 SVGIG (reference sequence). The CDR3 has 14 residues. V lost 0 bases and J lost 4; bases outside the gene matches: 4. The CDR3 DNA sequence: TGTGCCTGGAGTGTACGGGGGGGTTTAGAGACCCAGTACTTC. Its translation: CAWSVRGGLETQYF.

The genes are TRBV4-3 and TRBJ2-3; TRBD2 aligns across 7 bases. The CDR3 contains 15 residues. The trim removed 9 bases at V and 4 bases at J, leaving 13 bases unmatched. Germline CDR1 reads LGHNA; CDR2 reads YSLEER. The CDR3 loop is CARNRTGGIADTQYF. CDR3 bases: TGCGCCAGAAACCGGACGGGAGGTATCGCAGATACGCAGTATTTT.

As DNA, the CDR3 is TGCGCCAGCAGCCAAGATAGTTGGCGGTATGCGTACGAGCAGTACTTC. Translation gives CASSQDSWRYAYEQYF. The genes are TRBV4-3 and TRBJ2-7; D not resolved. The germline gives CDR1 LGHNA, CDR2 YSLEER. Trimming cost V 0 bases and J 4 bases, with 16 bases left between them. CDR3 length equals 16 residues.

CDR3 bases: TGTGCCAGCAGTTACCCGGGACAGAGCAATCAGCCCCAGCATTTT. Translating gives CASSYPGQSNQPQHF. The rearrangement joins TRBV6-6 to TRBJ1-5; 7 bases agree with TRBD1. The J segment lost 1 base and the V segment lost 2 bases, leaving 2 bases of the junction unmatched. Germline CDR1 MNHNY, CDR2 SVGAGI (reference sequence). The length of the CDR3 is 15 residues.

Only a few counts were recorded for this clone. V gene TRBV7-3 combines with J gene TRBJ2-5, with unresolved D. V was trimmed by 2 bases and J by 5 bases, leaving 9 bases between them. Per the germline V gene, CDR1 is SGHTA and CDR2 is FQGTGA. This CDR3 contains 13 residues. In nucleotides, the CDR3 is TGTGCCAGCAGCTTAGAGCCCTCCGAGACCCAGTACTTC. It yields the protein CASSLEPSETQYF.

J is TRBJ1-2 and V is TRBV6-6; a possible D gene is TRBD1 (5 bases). CDR3 length: 14 residues. Trimming stripped 2 bases from V and 9 bases from J, with 16 bases between. The germline V gene has CDR1 MNHNY and CDR2 SVGAGI (reference sequence). The CDR3 region has the DNA TGTGCCAGCAGTTACGTTGGCGGGGGGGGACGCTACACCTTC. Protein product: CASSYVGGGGRYTF.

V usage is TRBV2 and J usage is TRBJ2-3; D not resolved. From germline, CDR1 is SNHLY and CDR2 FYNNEI. V shed 4 bases and J shed 0 bases, with 11 bases lying between them. The CDR3 is made up of 15 amino acids. CDR3 nucleotide sequence: TGTGCCAGCAGTGGCTTCGGGTCTAGCACAGATACGCAGTATTTT. Protein sequence: CASSGFGSSTDTQYF.

This clone has just a few counts. The chain has TRBV18 and TRBJ1-1; TRBD1 might be the D (6 bases). Germline values: CDR1 KGHSH, CDR2 LQKENI. The V end lost 8 bases, the J end lost 5 bases, and 12 bases lay between the germline ends. CDR3 length: 12 residues. CDR3 in DNA: TGTGCCAGCCCGTCAGGGGAGACTGAAGCTTTCTTT. This translates into CASPSGETEAFF.

In its sample, this clone was seen a few times. The V call is TRBV29-1, the J call TRBJ2-1; possible D gene TRBD2, 6 bases. The CDR3 length is 13 residues. Per the germline V gene, CDR1 is SQVTM and CDR2 is ANQGSEA. The V end was cut by 6 bases, the J end by 3 bases, with 12 bases between. The CDR3: CSVKTGSYNEQFF. The CDR3 nucleotides read TGCAGCGTCAAGACCGGGAGCTACAATGAGCAGTTCTTC.

This clone showed up just a few times. This sequence joins TRBV19 and TRBJ2-1; 13 bases line up with TRBD2. The CDR3 is made up of 15 amino acids. Trimming at V came to 3 bases and at J to 9 bases, leaving 5 bases not matched to a gene. Germline lookup yields CDR1 LNHDA and CDR2 SQIVND (reference sequence). The DNA of the CDR3 is TGTGCCAGTAGTATTCGGACTAGCGGGAGAGGTGAGCAGTTCTTC. It translates to CASSIRTSGRGEQFF.

To note about this clone: An end of the junction does not agree with germline; a read error may underlie this. The chain is built from TRBV7-3 and TRBJ2-3, with unresolved D. Germline CDR1 is SGHTA and CDR2 is FQGTGA. The CDR3 covers 12 residues. CDR3: CASSQETDTQYF. The CDR3 coding sequence is TGCGCCAGCAGCCAAGAGACAGATACGCAGTATTTT. Variable domain in full (rest from reference TRBV7-3 and TRBJ2-3): GAGVSQTPSNKVTEKGKYVELRCDPISGHTALYWYRQSLGQGPEFLIYFQGTGAADDSGLPNDRFFAVRPEGSVSTLKIQRTERGDSAVYLCASSQETDTQYFGPGTRLTVL.

The gene calls are TRBV19 and TRBJ1-5, with D possibly matching TRBD1 (5 bases). Germline CDR1 is LNHDA and CDR2 is SQIVND (reference sequence). The CDR3 spans 12 residues. V was clipped by 3 bases and J by 14 bases, with 14 bases between them. The chain's CDR3 is CASSIAGTLEHF. CDR3 bases: TGTGCCAGTAGTATCGCCGGGACTCTAGAGCATTTT.

This chain connects TRBV7-2 to TRBJ2-7, with TRBD2 identical over 10 bases. This CDR3 is 16 amino acids long. Trimming removed 4 bases from V and 7 bases from J; junction bases left unmatched: 13. The germline gives CDR1 SGHTA, CDR2 FQGNSA. The CDR3 DNA reads as TGTGCCAGCAGCTACTCGGGACTAGCGAATCTGGGGGAGCAGTACTTC. This sequence encodes CASSYSGLANLGEQYF.

The V gene is TRBV29-1, the J gene TRBJ2-1, with TRBD1 identical over 7 bases. Per the germline V gene, CDR1 is SQVTM and CDR2 is ANQGSEA. The CDR3 sequence is 14 residues long. With 6 bases clipped from V and 0 bases from J, the junction kept 5 bases outside the gene matches. This CDR3 reads CSVGRGFSYNEQFF. DNA of the CDR3: TGCAGCGTGGGCAGGGGGTTCTCCTACAATGAGCAGTTCTTC.

The rearrangement joins TRBV7-9 to TRBJ2-7; 7 bases are a match to TRBD2. Germline V gene data show CDR1 as SEHNR and CDR2 as FQNEAQ (reference sequence). CDR3 size: 16 residues. The J segment lost 5 bases and the V segment lost 2 bases, leaving 12 bases of the junction unmatched. The CDR3 spells CASSLLWTGGLDEQYF. DNA of the CDR3: TGTGCCAGCAGCTTACTCTGGACGGGAGGACTTGACGAGCAGTACTTC.